This TCR beta chain came from a study of blood T cell repertoires in COVID-19 (dated by TCRdb to 2018 to 2021). At the level of the whole study: The collaborator samples originated in the United States, Italy and Spain and spanned the acute and convalescent phases of COVID-19. The prospective study material was composed of cDNA or gDNA derived from T cells, B-cell-depleted T cells, or PBMCs. Nearly every sample came with metadata listing a de-identified subject ID, COVID-19 status, age in years and sex. Where available, HLA class I and class II types were taken from metadata supplied by the sample provider and were not determined by assay-based typing. Samples came from the ongoing ImmuneRACE study (first 160 participants) plus 1,254 subjects from 6 global collaborators. The repertoires were released in a freely available public database intended as a resource for research on the immune response to SARS-CoV-2. The dataset comprised deeply sampled blood TCRbeta repertoires from subjects exposed to, actively infected with, or recovered from COVID-19.

In regard to this clone: Its antigen is unknown. Base qualities are missing; no much larger clone stands one base away.

What the work shows at the level of the full study, not this receptor alone: The amount of clinical and demographic metadata varied by source and participant and was provided uncurated.

The immunoSEQ Assay, a bias-controlled multiplex PCR, was used to amplify TCRbeta CDR3 regions from genomic DNA. In the original analysis: The number of nucleated cells in each sample was estimated by amplification of reference gene primers within the assay. To quantify the absolute abundance of each unique TCRbeta CDR3 rearrangement, sequence reads were collapsed and filtered. For each sample, productive Simpson clonality was calculated as the square root of Simpson's diversity index across productive rearrangements. Imported from immuneACCESS, the table was reduced by TCRdb to in-frame sequences with V and J called. These copies leave out some clones; in studies compared against another copy, an unresolved V gene accounts for under half, and the cause of the remainder is not known. V and J calls and clone size are as listed in that table; D and trimming were resolved from the DNA. The sample includes 70,000 to 85,000 clones, with roughly 88% observed a single time. Roughly 2.6% of the sample belongs to the ten largest clones.

The CDR3, from cysteine to phenylalanine, totals 16 residues. Of the read, only the CDR3 DNA is kept; its 48 bases are in frame from base 1. CDR1 SGHVS and CDR2 FNYEAQ are derived from the germline V gene. V is clipped by 0 bases and J by 1 base, and the sequence between their germline boundaries is 7 bases long. Collaborating institutions collected whole blood in K2EDTA tubes following their own protocols. For TCRbeta analysis, collaborators shipped samples in one of three forms: frozen whole blood, isolated PBMCs, or DNA extracted from either of those sample types. The sequenced material came from peripheral blood. The origin of this receptor is a man aged 70-80 years with active or convalescent COVID-19. The chain is assembled from TRBV7-6 and TRBJ1-6; no D gene is confidently identified. The bases are TGTGCCAGCAGCTTAGCAGCAGGTTCCTATAATTCACCCCTCCACTTT. It specifies CASSLAAGSYNSPLHF.